The T cell receptor (beta chain) under discussion was sequenced for a study of blood T cells in healthy people across ages. General study points: What prevented conclusive comparison of naive and antigen-experienced cells was that PBMCs were unsorted.

A second PCR, run for roughly 7 to 12 cycles, used a sample-barcoded 5' primer plus a J-beta primer mix. Every sample gave at least 2.5 million paired-end reads containing CDR3. TCRdb redid the calling of the 5' RACE reads with MiXCR, one entry per CDR3 protein. The table has 600,000 to 900,000 distinct CDR3 sequences, 20% to 30% seen once. Germline lookup yields CDR1 MGHDK and CDR2 SYGVNS. This CDR3 comprises 14 residues. With regard to this clonotype: No antigen is known for it.

These sequences were also reported in another study, on T cells of mothers and their children. This second study notes: The study sampled a few healthy Caucasian mothers and their six children. Added by the second PCR's M1S primer were sample barcodes and 2-4 random nucleotides.

The receptor's source is a boy aged 5-17 years in good health. Sequenced sample: blood. The gene calls are TRBV25-1 and TRBJ2-5; D is uncertain. The DNA matches TRBJ2-7 better at its end, which makes the J call doubtful. The CDR3 region is CASSGALTPYEQYF. CDR3 bases: TGTGCCAGCAGTGGCGCTCTGACTCCCTACGAGCAGTACTTC.